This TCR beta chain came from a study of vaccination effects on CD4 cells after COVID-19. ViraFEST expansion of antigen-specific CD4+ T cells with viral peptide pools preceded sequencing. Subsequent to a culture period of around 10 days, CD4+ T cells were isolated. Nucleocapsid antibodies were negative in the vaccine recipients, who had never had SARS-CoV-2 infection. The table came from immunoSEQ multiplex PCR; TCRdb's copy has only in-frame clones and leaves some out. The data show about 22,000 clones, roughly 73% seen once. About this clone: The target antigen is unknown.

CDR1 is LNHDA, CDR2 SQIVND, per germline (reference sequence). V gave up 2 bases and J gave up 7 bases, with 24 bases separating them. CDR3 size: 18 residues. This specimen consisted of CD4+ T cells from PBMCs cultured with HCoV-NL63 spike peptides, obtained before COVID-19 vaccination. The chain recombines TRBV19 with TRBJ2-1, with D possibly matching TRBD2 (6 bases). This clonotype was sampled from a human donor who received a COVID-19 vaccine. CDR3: CASSIRAPTPLSGNEQFF. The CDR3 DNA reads TGTGCCAGTAGTATAAGGGCTCCGACCCCGTTAAGCGGGAATGAGCAGTTCTTC.